These 28 T cell receptor beta chains were sequenced from one sample in a study of cytomegalovirus exposure and HLA in healthy donors. 13 Jbeta primers and 60 Vbeta primers were used for the PCR. Here immunoSEQ multiplex PCR was the method, and the copy in TCRdb shows in-frame clones only, minus some. The sample records about 130,000 clones, 70% to 80% being singletons. Input material: PBMCs. These receptors came from a man aged 35-49 years in good health and CMV-seropositive.

The V and J genes are TRBV6-4 and TRBJ2-1; 11 bases map to TRBD2. V dropped 2 bases and J dropped 7; count of bases not matched to a gene: 7. Germline values: CDR1 MRHNA, CDR2 SNTAGT. This CDR3 spans 16 amino acids. For the CDR3, the DNA is TGTGCCAGCAGTGACCCATCTGGGACTAGCGGAAATGAGCAGTTCTTC. Translating gives CASSDPSGTSGNEQFF.

This chain's CDR3 is CASSQVFGRRDGKAFF. The CDR3, as DNA: TGTGCCAGCAGCCAAGTCTTCGGCAGGCGGGACGGAAAAGCTTTCTTT. The J gene is TRBJ1-1, the V gene TRBV4-2, with D perhaps matching TRBD1 (5 bases). The CDR3 runs 16 residues. V shed 1 base and J shed 9 bases, with 21 bases lying between them. The germline gives CDR1 LGHNA, CDR2 YNFKEQ.

The chain is built from TRBV2 and TRBJ2-3; 7 bases align to TRBD2. The CDR3 sequence is 19 residues long. Germline trimming cut 3 bases from V and 0 bases from J; bases unmatched to any gene: 15. Per germline, CDR1 SNHLY and CDR2 FYNNEI. The CDR3 is CASSEVRGRQAGSTDTQYF. For the CDR3, the DNA is TGTGCCAGCAGTGAGGTCCGTGGGCGTCAAGCGGGGAGCACAGATACGCAGTATTTT.

The J gene is TRBJ2-3, the V gene TRBV4-2; 7 positions match TRBD2. With V trimmed by 0 bases and J by 3 bases, 12 bases remained unmatched. Germline CDR1 LGHNA, CDR2 YNFKEQ. This CDR3 spans 18 amino acids. CDR3 nucleotide sequence: TGTGCCAGCAGCCAAGATCCGTGGACGGGAGGAAGGACAGATACGCAGTATTTT. This translates into CASSQDPWTGGRTDTQYF.

The table lists this clone with a few counts. This chain connects TRBV7-9 to TRBJ2-7; the match to TRBD2 covers 13 bases. Germline V gives CDR1 SEHNR, CDR2 FQNEAQ (reference sequence). Unmatched junction bases numbered 3, after V lost 1 base and J lost 6 bases. The CDR3 is 15 residues long. CDR3 protein: CASSLGTSGSREQYF. The CDR3 DNA sequence: TGTGCCAGCAGCTTAGGGACTAGCGGGAGTCGCGAGCAGTACTTC.

This clone came up once. Other DNA sequences in the same sample also yield this CDR3. The chain employs TRBV9 and TRBJ2-1; 14 bases fit TRBD2. This CDR3 spans 18 amino acids. CDR1 and CDR2 from the germline V gene are SGDLS and YYNGEE. V lost 3 bases and J lost 4; bases outside the gene matches: 9. In nucleotides, the CDR3 is TGTGCCAGCAGCGCGGGACTAGCGGGGGCCAGCTCTTACAATGAGCAGTTCTTC. This translates into CASSAGLAGASSYNEQFF.

As regards this clone: Because the CDR3 is missing its conserved closing phenylalanine or tryptophan, this is likely a read error. This chain connects TRBV29-1 to TRBJ2-7; TRBD2 matches 15 bases. The CDR3 has 16 residues. J lost 4 bases, V lost 6 bases, and 10 bases had no gene match. The germline gives CDR1 SQVTM, CDR2 ANQGSEA. In DNA form, the CDR3 reads TGCAGCGTCAGCGGACTAGCGGGGGGGCCTTTATACGAGCAGTACCTC. It is translated as CSVSGLAGGPLYEQYL.

This rearrangement joins TRBV4-1 to TRBJ2-7, with 9 positions matching TRBD2. The V gene end was trimmed by 3 bases and the J gene end by 4 bases; junction bases not matched to a gene: 10. Germline V gives CDR1 MGHRA, CDR2 YSYEKL. This CDR3 has 16 amino acids. Here the CDR3 reads CASSHPQAGGPYEQYF. CDR3 DNA: TGCGCCAGCAGCCACCCTCAGGCGGGAGGGCCTTACGAGCAGTACTTC.

V usage is TRBV10-3 and J usage is TRBJ2-1; possible D gene TRBD2, 6 bases. Germline CDR1 reads ENHRY; CDR2 reads SYGVKD. V was shortened by 4 bases and J by 8 bases, with 15 bases between the two germline ends. The CDR3 runs 14 residues. DNA for the CDR3: TGTGCCATCAGTGCCGGGGGTCCTAACGATGAGCAGTTCTTC. Its translation is CAISAGGPNDEQFF.

CDR3 sequence (DNA): TGTGCCAGCAGCCAAGGAGATCTAGCGGGAGTTTACGAGCAGTACTTC. It encodes CASSQGDLAGVYEQYF. This chain links TRBV4-2 with TRBJ2-7, with 10 bases fitting TRBD2. The germline V gene encodes CDR1 LGHNA and CDR2 YNFKEQ. The length of the CDR3 is 16 residues. V was pared by 1 base and J by 4 bases, with 7 bases of the junction left unmatched.

This clone showed up just a few times. The V call is TRBV30, the J call TRBJ2-6, with D possibly matching TRBD1 (6 bases). Germline assignment: CDR1 GTSNPN and CDR2 SVGIG (reference sequence). The CDR3 sequence is 14 residues long. V gave up 5 bases and J gave up 1 base, with 9 bases separating them. This chain's CDR3 is CAWETGSGANVLTF. CDR3 nucleotides: TGTGCCTGGGAAACAGGGTCTGGGGCCAACGTCCTGACTTTC.

In regard to this clone: An end of the junction differs from the germline gene, which may be a read error. The rearrangement links TRBV25-1 to TRBJ2-3, with 9 bases that match TRBD2. Germline V gives CDR1 MGHDK, CDR2 SYGVNS. CDR3 size: 16 residues. Here the CDR3 reads CAGSERLAASTDTQYF. The CDR3 nucleotides read TGTGCCGGCAGTGAAAGACTAGCGGCTAGCACAGATACGCAGTATTTT.

The DNA for the CDR3 is TGTGCCAGCAGACCGGACTGGAATGAGCAGTTCTTC. Its protein product is CASRPDWNEQFF. This chain joins TRBV28 and TRBJ2-1, with D maybe TRBD2 (5 bases). The V gene lost 6 bases and the J gene lost 7 bases, with 10 bases spanning the gap. In germline, CDR1 is MDHEN, CDR2 SYDVKM. This CDR3 spans 12 amino acids. The entire variable domain, with the rest obtained from reference TRBV28 and TRBJ2-1, is as follows: DVKVTQSSRYLVKRTGEKVFLECVQDMDHENMFWYRQDPGLGLRLIYFSYDVKMKEKGDIPEGYSVSREKKERFSLILESASTNQTSMYLCASRPDWNEQFFGPGTRLTVL.

This clone was seen a few times. The chain recombines TRBV7-9 with TRBJ2-3; 8 bases line up with TRBD1. The germline gives CDR1 SEHNR, CDR2 FQNEAQ (reference sequence). The CDR3 runs 15 residues. The junction had 3 bases not matched to a gene; V was cut back by 1 base and J by 3 bases. CDR3 sequence reads: CASSLGQGATDTQYF. CDR3 DNA sequence: TGTGCCAGCAGCTTAGGGCAGGGGGCGACAGATACGCAGTATTTT.

This clone was observed a few times. The chain joins TRBV9 to TRBJ2-7; TRBD2 aligns across 7 bases. CDR1 is SGDLS, CDR2 YYNGEE, per germline. The V segment lost 3 bases and the J segment 7 bases; nucleotides outside the gene matches: 16. The CDR3 has 16 amino acids. The CDR3 region has the DNA TGTGCCAGCAGCGAGCACAGAGCTAGCGGCCGCAGTGAGCAGTACTTC. Translated, it gives CASSEHRASGRSEQYF. The whole variable domain, filled in from reference TRBV9 and TRBJ2-7, reads DSGVTQTPKHLITATGQRVTLRCSPRSGDLSVYWYQQSLDQGLQFLIQYYNGEERAKGNILERFSAQQFPDLHSELNLSSLELGDSALYFCASSEHRASGRSEQYFGPGTRLTVT.

CDR3: CASSQADIYNEQFF. As DNA, the CDR3 is TGTGCCAGCAGCCAAGCGGACATATACAATGAGCAGTTCTTC. The chain combines TRBV14 with TRBJ2-1, with TRBD1 as a possible D gene (5 bases). This CDR3 has 14 residues. Germline V gene sequence: CDR1 SGHDN, CDR2 FVKESK. V was pared by 1 base and J by 4 bases, with 8 bases between.

This chain links TRBV5-1 with TRBJ2-5; D gene unclear. The CDR3 loop spans 15 amino acids. Germline V lookup: CDR1 SGHRS, CDR2 YFSETQ. V lost 0 bases and J lost 5, with 14 bases in between. The CDR3 DNA is TGCGCCAGCAGCTTGGACTCTGGGTCGGAGGAGACCCAGTACTTC. It is translated as CASSLDSGSEETQYF.

This rearrangement joins TRBV5-1 to TRBJ2-5; tentatively, D is TRBD2 (7 bases). Per germline, CDR1 SGHRS and CDR2 YFSETQ. This CDR3 has 15 amino acids. Between the trimmed V and J ends, which lost 0 bases and 5 bases, there was a span of 14 bases. CDR3 protein: CASSLVARGGETQYF. The DNA for the CDR3 is TGCGCCAGCAGCTTGGTGGCCAGGGGAGGGGAGACCCAGTACTTC.

The genes are TRBV10-3 and TRBJ1-1; the match to TRBD1 covers 8 bases. CDR1 ENHRY and CDR2 SYGVKD come from the germline V gene. V dropped 2 bases and J dropped 2; count of bases not matched to a gene: 7. The CDR3 length is 16 residues. The CDR3 nucleotides are TGTGCCATCAGTGAGAGGCAGGGGGCAGGTAACACTGAAGCTTTCTTT. It yields the protein CAISERQGAGNTEAFF.

The DNA for the CDR3 is TGTGCCAGCAGCGTAGAGGTAGGGGGCTACGAGCAGTACTTC. The encoded protein is CASSVEVGGYEQYF. The chain joins TRBV9 to TRBJ2-7; tentative D call: TRBD1 (6 bases). The CDR3 covers 14 residues. Germline values: CDR1 SGDLS, CDR2 YYNGEE. V lost 0 bases, J lost 3 bases, and 10 bases lay in between.

The chain combines TRBV4-3 with TRBJ2-5; tentative D call: TRBD1 (6 bases). There are 15 residues in the CDR3. Germline V gene data show CDR1 as LGHNA and CDR2 as YSLEER. V lost 4 bases to trimming and J lost 4 bases, with 16 bases between them. CDR3 in amino acids: CASSPSRGLGETQYF. Written as DNA, the CDR3 is TGCGCCAGCAGCCCTTCGAGGGGGTTGGGAGAGACCCAGTACTTC.

This clone occurred once. This rearrangement joins TRBV4-1 to TRBJ1-1, with 7 bases lining up with TRBD1. Trimming cost V 0 bases and J 3 bases; bases outside gene matches: 4. The CDR3 loop spans 15 amino acids. CDR1 is MGHRA, CDR2 YSYEKL, per germline. In nucleotides, the CDR3 is TGCGCCAGCAGCCAAGACATAACAGGGGACACTGAAGCTTTCTTT. It codes for CASSQDITGDTEAFF.

This clone was detected once. Written as DNA, the CDR3 is TGTGCCAGCACCAGCGGGGGGGCCTACAATGAGCAGTTCTTC. Translated, it gives CASTSGGAYNEQFF. V is TRBV6-1 and J is TRBJ2-1; 10 nucleotides match TRBD2. The junction had 2 bases not matched to a gene; V was cut back by 7 bases and J by 2 bases. The CDR3 runs 14 residues. Germline-derived CDR1 and CDR2 are MNHNS and SASEGT.

The chain carries TRBV7-2 and TRBJ1-1; unclear D gene. The V and J ends lost 4 bases and 2 bases respectively, with 5 bases between them. The CDR3 has 12 amino acids. Germline-derived CDR1 and CDR2 are SGHTA and FQGNSA. CDR3 sequence: CASSSTNTEAFF. The CDR3 nucleotides read TGTGCCAGCAGCTCCACTAACACTGAAGCTTTCTTT. The full variable domain, its missing parts supplied by reference TRBV7-2 and TRBJ1-1, is GAGVSQSPSNKVTEKGKDVELRCDPISGHTALYWYRQSLGQGLEFLIYFQGNSAPDKSGLPSDRFSAERTGGSVSTLTIQRTQQEDSAVYLCASSSTNTEAFFGQGTRLTVV.

The chain is built from TRBV2 and TRBJ1-1, with D unclear. This CDR3 comprises 13 residues. Germline V lookup: CDR1 SNHLY, CDR2 FYNNEI. Trimming stripped 7 bases from V and 2 bases from J, with 11 bases between. CDR3 protein: CASTSEGNTEAFF. DNA for the CDR3: TGTGCCAGCACTTCGGAGGGAAACACTGAAGCTTTCTTT.

This clone was seen only a few times. V usage is TRBV29-1 and J usage is TRBJ2-1; 11 bases are shared with TRBD2. Per the germline V gene, CDR1 is SQVTM and CDR2 is ANQGSEA. This CDR3 region has 14 residues. V trimming: 8 bases; J trimming: 4 bases; junction bases outside the gene matches: 7. The CDR3 region has the DNA TGCAGCTCGCCTGGACTAGCGGGTTACAATGAGCAGTTCTTC. As protein: CSSPGLAGYNEQFF.

This clone appeared once. This chain joins TRBV6-5 and TRBJ1-1; the D is unclear. The length of the CDR3 is 14 residues. Per germline, CDR1 MNHEY and CDR2 SVGAGI. The V end lost 3 bases, the J end lost 2 bases, and 10 bases lay between the germline ends. The CDR3, as DNA: TGTGCCAGCAGTTATGAAGCCATTAACACTGAAGCTTTCTTT. Translating gives CASSYEAINTEAFF.

The V and J genes are TRBV5-1 and TRBJ2-2; D is perhaps TRBD1 (6 bases). The CDR3 totals 14 residues. The V end lost 9 bases, the J end lost 1 base, and 13 bases lay between the germline ends. Germline V gene data show CDR1 as SGHRS and CDR2 as YFSETQ. The CDR3 reads CATTQGWNTGELFF. Written as DNA, the CDR3 is TGCGCCACCACTCAGGGGTGGAACACCGGGGAGCTGTTTTTT.